The 15 T cell receptor beta chains reported below all come from one sample, sequenced in a study of spatial heterogeneity in lung cancer. TCRdb analysed the 5' RACE reads with MiXCR anew, one entry per CDR3 protein. The sample records about 39,000 distinct CDR3 sequences, approximately 3.1% being singletons. Time point of the sample: sample taken at primary tumor resection. Sample: normal lung tissue next to the tumor, taken at surgery. Source of these receptors: a male donor with early-stage non-small cell lung cancer.

This clonotype was counted many times. The rearrangement uses TRBV7-6 and TRBJ2-3; D is perhaps TRBD1 or TRBD2 (5 bases each). The CDR3 is made up of 17 amino acids. V lost 5 bases to trimming and J lost 4 bases, with 22 bases between them. Germline CDR1 is SGHVS and CDR2 is FNYEAQ. The CDR3 here is CASSPFPGTPRADTQYF. CDR3 sequence (DNA): TGTGCCAGCAGCCCCTTCCCCGGGACCCCGAGGGCAGATACGCAGTATTTT.

This clonotype was observed many times. The CDR3 is CASSPTPGPRLTQYF. The CDR3 DNA reads TGTGCCAGCAGTCCCACCCCGGGACCCCGCTTGACCCAGTACTTC. The rearrangement joins TRBV27 to TRBJ2-5, with D possibly called TRBD1 or TRBD2 (5 bases each). V lost 5 bases to trimming and J lost 7 bases, with 20 bases between them. The CDR3 runs 15 residues. Germline assignment: CDR1 MNHEY and CDR2 SMNVEV (reference sequence).

This clonotype was recorded at least ten times. CDR3 residues: CSATLAGITDTQYF. The CDR3 DNA sequence: TGCAGTGCTACACTAGCGGGGATCACAGATACGCAGTATTTT. This chain joins TRBV20-1 and TRBJ2-3; 10 positions agree with TRBD2. The CDR3 length is 14 residues. Germline loops: CDR1 DFQATT, CDR2 SNEGSKA (reference sequence). V dropped 4 bases and J dropped 2; count of bases not matched to a gene: 3.

This clonotype has at least ten counts. V gene TRBV29-1 combines with J gene TRBJ2-2; the D gene is possibly TRBD2 (5 bases). V was cut by 4 bases and J by 4 bases, with 13 bases left in between. The CDR3 runs 14 residues. In germline, CDR1 is SQVTM, CDR2 ANQGSEA. The CDR3: CSVAGKSGTGELFF. The DNA of the CDR3 is TGCAGCGTTGCGGGGAAATCGGGCACCGGGGAGCTGTTTTTT.

This clonotype was counted at least ten times. The gene calls are TRBV6-1 and TRBJ1-1; a weak D match, TRBD1 (5 bases). The CDR3 runs to 12 residues. V was clipped by 3 bases and J by 14 bases, with 16 bases between them. Germline values: CDR1 MNHNS, CDR2 SASEGT. The CDR3 DNA follows: TGTGCCAGCAGTGAGGTCAGGGACCGGAGGTTCTTT. It translates to CASSEVRDRRFF.

There are many counts of this clonotype. The chain couples TRBV5-5 to TRBJ1-1; TRBD1 might be the D (6 bases). Between the trimmed V and J ends, which lost 4 bases and 4 bases, there was a span of 11 bases. Germline V gene lookup returns CDR1 SGHKS and CDR2 YYEKEE (reference sequence). This CDR3 has 13 residues. CDR3 sequence reads: CASSLGQSTEAFF. DNA for the CDR3: TGTGCCAGCAGCCTAGGACAGTCCACTGAAGCTTTCTTT.

At least ten counts were recorded for this clonotype. The J gene is TRBJ1-5, the V gene TRBV20-1; possible D gene TRBD1, 6 bases. This CDR3 has 16 amino acids. V lost 3 bases to trimming and J lost 6 bases, with 21 bases between them. Germline V gives CDR1 DFQATT, CDR2 SNEGSKA (reference sequence). The CDR3 here is CSASSGGSQGSQPQHF. The CDR3 nucleotides read TGCAGTGCTAGTTCCGGAGGTTCGCAGGGGTCTCAGCCCCAGCATTTT.

This clonotype was counted at least ten times. The chain has TRBV4-1 and TRBJ2-7; TRBD1 is a possible D gene (6 bases). The CDR3 consists of 15 residues. CDR1 and CDR2 (germline): MGHRA, YSYEKL. V dropped 1 base and J dropped 1 base, with 11 bases sitting between them. CDR3 loop: CASSQAGQLSYEQYF. The DNA for the CDR3 is TGCGCCAGCAGCCAAGCAGGACAGTTATCCTACGAGCAGTACTTC.

This clonotype was seen at least ten times. The rearrangement joins TRBV28 to TRBJ2-7; D uncertain. With 6 bases removed from V and 2 bases from J, the gap between germline ends came to 14 bases. The CDR3 covers 14 residues. The V gene's germline CDR1 is MDHEN and CDR2 SYDVKM. The CDR3 here is CASRPSRVPYEQYF. CDR3 in DNA: TGTGCCAGCAGACCCAGCCGAGTACCCTACGAGCAGTACTTC.

To note about this clonotype: This clone may be a read error of a much larger clone one base away. The chain uses TRBV27 and TRBJ2-5; D could derive from TRBD1 or TRBD2 (6 bases each). Germline V gene lookup returns CDR1 MNHEY and CDR2 SMNVEV (reference sequence). The CDR3 has 15 residues. The germline V and J ends were trimmed by 4 bases and 7 bases, with 19 bases remaining between them. CDR3 protein: CASSSPGAPVRTQYF. For the CDR3, the DNA is TGTGCCAGCAGTTCCCCGGGGGCACCGGTGAGGACCCAGTACTTC.

At least ten counts were recorded for this clonotype. The chain employs TRBV7-9 and TRBJ1-4; 10 nucleotides match TRBD1. Germline CDR1 reads SEHNR; CDR2 reads FQNEAQ (reference sequence). CDR3 length equals 16 residues. V was clipped by 3 bases and J by 3 bases; unmatched bases: 4. CDR3 bases: TGTGCCAGCAGCTTCACGGGACAGGGGCCTAATGAAAAACTGTTTTTT. It specifies CASSFTGQGPNEKLFF.

This clonotype was seen ten or more times. CDR3 amino acids: CSVNLAGPYGYTF. The CDR3 nucleotides are TGCAGCGTTAACCTAGCAGGTCCCTATGGCTACACCTTC. The gene calls are TRBV29-1 and TRBJ1-2; D remains ambiguous. The V and J ends lost 5 bases and 4 bases respectively, with 14 bases between them. The CDR3 contains 13 residues. Germline CDR1 and CDR2: SQVTM and ANQGSEA.

This clonotype occurred many times. The chain links TRBV7-2 to TRBJ2-1, with D unclear. Germline-derived CDR1 and CDR2 are SGHTA and FQGNSA. V was pared by 5 bases and J by 2 bases, with 13 bases between. The CDR3 consists of 15 residues. CDR3 loop: CASSRTELPYNEQFF. In DNA form, the CDR3 reads TGTGCCAGCAGCCGGACGGAGCTCCCCTACAATGAGCAGTTCTTC. Complete variable domain (other parts from reference TRBV7-2 and TRBJ2-1): GAGVSQSPSNKVTEKGKDVELRCDPISGHTALYWYRQSLGQGLEFLIYFQGNSAPDKSGLPSDRFSAERTGGSVSTLTIQRTQQEDSAVYLCASSRTELPYNEQFFGPGTRLTVL.

This clonotype has a count of ten or more. The rearrangement joins TRBV6-6 to TRBJ2-1, with no clear D. V gave up 2 bases and J gave up 6 bases, with 8 bases separating them. Germline V CDR1 and CDR2: MNHNY, SVGAGI (reference sequence). The CDR3 covers 13 residues. CDR3: CASSYGSFNEQFF. DNA for the CDR3: TGTGCCAGCAGTTACGGGTCGTTCAATGAGCAGTTCTTC.

This clonotype was seen a single time. A read error is possible here, since a much larger clone lies one base away. The rearrangement links TRBV20-1 to TRBJ1-5; D is ambiguous. Germline CDR1 and CDR2: DFQATT and SNEGSKA (reference sequence). The CDR3 extends over 14 amino acids. The CDR3, as DNA: TGCAGTGCTAGACAGGCAGATAGCATTCAGCCCCAGCATTTT. It translates to CSARQADSIQPQHF.